Each of the 28 T cell receptor beta chains below was sequenced from the same sample in a study of control samples from healthy donors and cancer patients. Here immunoSEQ multiplex PCR was the method, and the copy in TCRdb shows in-frame clones only, minus some. Of about 130,000 clones detected, approximately 90% appear once; the ten largest clones hold less than 2.5%. Sequencing input: blood. All receptors derive from a young man in good health.

This clone has just one count. This chain links TRBV6-5 with TRBJ2-7; TRBD1 might be the D (5 bases). The CDR3 sequence is 14 residues long. The germline gives CDR1 MNHEY, CDR2 SVGAGI. Trimming removed 8 bases at V and 2 bases at J, with 16 bases between. This chain's CDR3 is CASSFAQATYEQYV. The CDR3 nucleotides are TGTGCCAGCTCGTTTGCACAGGCCACCTACGAGCAGTACGTC.

The genes are TRBV19 and TRBJ2-1, with 7 bases aligning to TRBD2. The J segment lost 1 base and the V segment lost 8 bases, leaving 5 bases of the junction unmatched. Germline V lookup: CDR1 LNHDA, CDR2 SQIVND (reference sequence). CDR3 size: 14 residues. The CDR3: CASSRTSSYNEQFF. The CDR3 bases are TGTGCCAGTTCGAGGACTAGTTCCTACAATGAGCAGTTCTTC.

The gene calls are TRBV2 and TRBJ1-1; a weak D match, TRBD1 (5 bases). The V gene's germline CDR1 is SNHLY and CDR2 FYNNEI. Trimming took off 11 bases at V and 8 bases at J, with 12 bases between the two ends. CDR3 length: 10 residues. The CDR3 here is CAVGTVEAFF. For the CDR3, the DNA is TGTGCCGTAGGGACCGTCGAAGCTTTCTTT.

The V and J genes are TRBV7-3 and TRBJ2-1, with no clear D. Between the trimmed V and J ends, which lost 4 bases and 0 bases, there was a span of 13 bases. The CDR3 length is 16 residues. CDR1 is SGHTA and CDR2 is FQGTGA in the germline V gene. This CDR3 reads CASSYPLASSYNEQFF. The CDR3, as DNA: TGTGCCAGCAGCTACCCTCTGGCGTCCTCCTACAATGAGCAGTTCTTC.

This clone has only a few counts. CDR3 amino acids: CATSVPGTSTDTQYF. The CDR3 DNA is TGTGCCACCAGTGTGCCCGGAACTAGCACAGATACGCAGTATTTT. The J gene is TRBJ2-3, the V gene TRBV24-1; D is undetermined. The length of the CDR3 is 15 residues. V was cut by 5 bases and J by 0 bases, with 11 bases left in between. The V gene's germline CDR1 is KGHDR and CDR2 SFDVKD.

This chain links TRBV19 with TRBJ2-1; possible D gene TRBD2, 8 bases. Trimming took off 6 bases at V and 3 bases at J, with 24 bases between the two ends. Germline CDR1 reads LNHDA; CDR2 reads SQIVND (reference sequence). The CDR3 loop spans 18 amino acids. Here the CDR3 reads CASRRTSRGYGVYNEQFF. The CDR3 DNA reads as TGTGCCAGTAGACGGACTAGCAGGGGGTACGGGGTCTACAATGAGCAGTTCTTC.

V usage is TRBV5-6 and J usage is TRBJ2-7; 7 bases fit TRBD1. Germline-derived CDR1 and CDR2 are SGHDT and YYEEEE. The length of the CDR3 is 13 residues. The J segment lost 1 base and the V segment lost 5 bases, leaving 3 bases of the junction unmatched. The DNA of the CDR3 is TGTGCCAGCAGTTGGGACAGTTCCTACGAGCAGTACGTC. This translates into CASSWDSSYEQYV.

This clone was seen only a few times. In DNA form, the CDR3 reads TGTGCCAGCAGTGTGGGAGGTGAAGCTTTCTTT. This codes for CASSVGGEAFF. The genes are TRBV2 and TRBJ1-1; D ambiguous. This CDR3 has 11 residues. V lost 4 bases and J lost 7, with 7 bases in between. In germline, CDR1 is SNHLY, CDR2 FYNNEI.

The rearrangement uses TRBV27 and TRBJ1-5; 7 bases align to TRBD1. Germline V gene data show CDR1 as MNHEY and CDR2 as SMNVEV (reference sequence). With 6 bases clipped from V and 4 bases from J, the junction kept 3 bases outside the gene matches. CDR3 length: 13 residues. The CDR3: CASSGTVNQPQHF. CDR3 nucleotide sequence: TGTGCCAGCAGCGGGACAGTTAATCAGCCCCAGCATTTT.

V and J are TRBV12-3 or TRBV12-4 and TRBJ1-2; no reliable D call. CDR3 length: 12 amino acids. V dropped 0 bases and J dropped 9 bases, with 8 bases sitting between them. DNA of the CDR3: TGTGCCAGCAGTTTAGCTGGGCGTAGCTACACCTTC. It codes for CASSLAGRSYTF.

The chain's CDR3 is CASSGTRDQPQHF. CDR3 sequence (DNA): TGTGCCAGTAGCGGTACTAGGGATCAGCCCCAGCATTTT. V usage is TRBV19 and J usage is TRBJ1-5; D is unresolved. The CDR3 runs to 13 residues. Trimming left V 6 bases short and J 5 bases short, with 11 bases between. Germline assignment: CDR1 LNHDA and CDR2 SQIVND (reference sequence).

The chain has TRBV7-6 and TRBJ2-5, with 12 nucleotides matching TRBD2. V shed 4 bases, J shed 5 bases, and the junction held 5 bases outside the gene matches. The CDR3 has 15 amino acids. Germline lookup yields CDR1 SGHVS and CDR2 FNYEAQ. CDR3 loop: CASSSWTSGAETQYF. The CDR3 nucleotides are TGTGCCAGCAGCTCCTGGACTAGCGGGGCGGAGACCCAGTACTTC.

The J gene is TRBJ2-1, the V gene TRBV18, with 10 nucleotides matching TRBD2. J lost 8 bases, V lost 6 bases, and 16 bases had no gene match. Germline CDR1 reads KGHSH; CDR2 reads LQKENI. CDR3 length equals 17 residues. CDR3 sequence (DNA): TGTGCCAGCTCCCTATCCCCCCCTAGCGGGAGTATAGATGAGCAGTTCTTC. Translating it yields CASSLSPPSGSIDEQFF.

The gene calls are TRBV6-5 and TRBJ1-5; the D gene is possibly TRBD1 (5 bases). Trimming pared 8 bases from V and 5 bases from J, leaving 16 bases between. CDR3 length: 14 amino acids. Germline CDR1 is MNHEY and CDR2 is SVGAGI. Here the CDR3 DNA reads TGTGCCAGCGGGACCGGGACGAGTTATCAGCCCCAGCATTTT. This translates into CASGTGTSYQPQHF.

In its sample, this clone was seen a few times. The J gene is TRBJ2-1, the V gene TRBV11-2; no definite D call. This CDR3 has 13 residues. Trimming took off 2 bases at V and 9 bases at J, with 11 bases between the two ends. CDR1 and CDR2 (germline): SGHAT, FQNNGV. The CDR3 here is CASSLTLDGEQFF. For the CDR3, the DNA is TGTGCCAGCAGCTTAACCCTAGATGGTGAGCAGTTCTTC.

The genes are TRBV5-1 and TRBJ2-4; 10 positions agree with TRBD1. CDR1 SGHRS and CDR2 YFSETQ come from the germline V gene. This CDR3 has 17 residues. With 3 bases clipped from V and 1 base from J, the junction kept 7 bases outside the gene matches. The CDR3 sequence is CASSSGTGDRAKNIQYF. In nucleotides, the CDR3 is TGCGCCAGCAGCTCCGGGACAGGGGATCGGGCCAAAAACATTCAGTACTTC.

The rearrangement links TRBV11-2 to TRBJ2-1; D remains unclear. This CDR3 has 19 residues. V lost 3 bases, J lost 5 bases, and 26 bases lay in between. CDR1 SGHAT and CDR2 FQNNGV come from the germline V gene. DNA for the CDR3: TGTGCCAGCAGCTTTGCCCCCCCGTCGACCATCCGAGCAAACAATGAGCAGTTCTTC. Its translation: CASSFAPPSTIRANNEQFF. The variable domain in full, completed from reference TRBV11-2 and TRBJ2-1, reads EAGVAQSPRYKIIEKRQSVAFWCNPISGHATLYWYQQILGQGPKLLIQFQNNGVVDDSQLPKDRFSAERLKGVDSTLKIQPAKLEDSAVYLCASSFAPPSTIRANNEQFFGPGTRLTVL.

The chain employs TRBV3-1 (or the pseudogene TRBV3-2) and TRBJ2-7, with a possible D match to TRBD2 (5 bases). V dropped 4 bases and J dropped 1 base, with 11 bases sitting between them. The length of the CDR3 is 14 residues. The germline gives CDR1 LGHDT, CDR2 YNNKEL (reference sequence). The CDR3, as DNA: TGTGCCAGCAGCCCTTCTGAGGGTTCCTACGAGCAGTACGTC. Its translation is CASSPSEGSYEQYV.

The chain is built from TRBV9 and TRBJ2-5; the D is unclear. The CDR3 loop spans 13 amino acids. V lost 0 bases, J lost 5 bases, and 8 bases lay in between. From germline, CDR1 is SGDLS and CDR2 YYNGEE. CDR3: CASSVASKETQYF. CDR3 coding DNA: TGTGCCAGCAGCGTAGCTAGTAAGGAGACCCAGTACTTC.

J is TRBJ1-6 and V is TRBV3-1 (or the pseudogene TRBV3-2), with 9 positions matching TRBD1. The CDR3 is made up of 15 amino acids. Germline-derived CDR1 and CDR2 are LGHDT and YNNKEL (reference sequence). V was clipped by 5 bases and J by 9 bases; unmatched bases: 8. CDR3 amino acids: CASSSLGQGSSPLHF. The CDR3 nucleotides read TGTGCCAGCAGCTCTCTCGGACAGGGGAGTTCACCCCTCCACTTT.

The chain combines TRBV29-1 with TRBJ2-1; TRBD1 is a possible D gene (5 bases). This CDR3 has 12 residues. Germline V gene lookup returns CDR1 SQVTM and CDR2 ANQGSEA. V was shortened by 3 bases and J by 7 bases, with 10 bases between the two germline ends. The CDR3 loop reads CSVDGAWNEQFF. CDR3 bases: TGCAGCGTTGATGGGGCCTGGAATGAGCAGTTCTTC.

The count of this clone is one. The rearrangement links TRBV5-1 to TRBJ2-5, with a tentative D call TRBD2 (6 bases). V lost 4 bases and J 4 bases, leaving 17 bases between the germline ends. In germline, CDR1 is SGHRS, CDR2 YFSETQ. The CDR3 covers 15 residues. The CDR3 reads CASSLGRQMGETQYF. In DNA, the CDR3 is TGCGCCAGCAGCCTGGGGAGGCAGATGGGAGAGACCCAGTACTTC.

The chain uses TRBV13 and TRBJ2-1; D might be TRBD1 or TRBD2, each matching 6 bases. This CDR3 comprises 18 residues. V lost 0 bases, J lost 0 bases, and 15 bases lay in between. In germline, CDR1 is PRHDT, CDR2 FYEKMQ (reference sequence). Here the CDR3 DNA reads TGTGCCAGCAGCTTAGGCAGGGGCGGGGAGGCCTCCTACAATGAGCAGTTCTTC. This translates into CASSLGRGGEASYNEQFF.

This chain connects TRBV19 to TRBJ2-1, with TRBD2 identical over 13 bases. CDR3 size: 16 residues. J lost 7 bases, V lost 5 bases, and 8 bases had no gene match. Germline V CDR1 and CDR2: LNHDA, SQIVND (reference sequence). The CDR3 spells CASSAGLAGMGNEQFF. The CDR3 nucleotides are TGTGCCAGTAGTGCGGGACTAGCGGGGATGGGGAATGAGCAGTTCTTC. Based on the CDR3 plus reference TRBV19 and TRBJ2-1, the full variable domain is DGGITQSPKYLFRKEGQNVTLSCEQNLNHDAMYWYRQDPGQGLRLIYYSQIVNDFQKGDIAEGYSVSREKKESFPLTVTSAQKNPTAFYLCASSAGLAGMGNEQFFGPGTRLTVL.

The genes are TRBV7-9 and TRBJ2-3, with 10 bases that match TRBD2. The V segment lost 4 bases and the J segment 2 bases; nucleotides outside the gene matches: 6. The germline CDR1 and CDR2 sequences are SEHNR and FQNEAQ (reference sequence). The CDR3 has 16 residues. CDR3 sequence reads: CASSSTSGRVTDTQYF. CDR3 bases: TGTGCCAGCAGCTCGACTAGCGGGCGGGTCACAGATACGCAGTATTTT.

The chain links TRBV28 to TRBJ2-3, with unresolved D. Germline lookup yields CDR1 MDHEN and CDR2 SYDVKM. The V end was cut by 2 bases, the J end by 6 bases, with 9 bases between. CDR3 size: 13 residues. CDR3 DNA sequence: TGTGCCAGCAGTTTAAGCCCTCCGGATACGCAGTATTTT. Its protein product is CASSLSPPDTQYF.

The chain employs TRBV10-3 and TRBJ2-2; TRBD1 might be the D (6 bases). V gave up 3 bases and J gave up 5 bases, with 13 bases separating them. Germline V gene lookup returns CDR1 ENHRY and CDR2 SYGVKD. The length of the CDR3 is 15 residues. CDR3 residues: CAISDITTGTGELFF. The CDR3 coding sequence is TGTGCCATCAGTGACATCACTACAGGGACCGGGGAGCTGTTTTTT.

V is TRBV6-6 and J is TRBJ1-3; 7 bases map to TRBD1. CDR1 is MNHNY, CDR2 SVGAGI, per germline (reference sequence). Losses at the gene ends were 5 bases for V and 2 bases for J; bases not matched to a gene: 3. CDR3 length: 14 residues. CDR3 loop: CASSATGTGNTIYF. The CDR3 DNA reads TGTGCCAGCAGTGCGACAGGGACTGGAAACACCATATATTTT.